A selection of T cell receptor beta chains follows, all from one sample in a study of T cell clones after liver transplantation. This table comes from immunoSEQ multiplex PCR, and its TCRdb copy is limited to in-frame clones, with some not included. The top ten clones hold about 0.89% of a sample with 90,000 to 120,000 clones, 82% of them seen once. Sequencing used CD4+ T cells from blood, obtained before liver transplant. The receptors derive from a human donor who received a liver transplant. CDR3s include the opening cysteine and the closing phenylalanine or tryptophan. Fields, in order: D gene, J gene, V gene, clone size, CDR3 protein, CDR3 DNA. D genes are given only for firm matches. Some rows have no size entry. The others give once, few or many, or a class for an expanded clone.

d_gene: .
j_gene: TRBJ1-6
v_gene: TRBV27
abundance: .
CDR3aa: CASSLWGDNSPLHF
CDR3nt: TGTGCCAGCAGTTTATGGGGCGATAATTCACCCCTCCACTTT

d_gene: TRBD1
j_gene: TRBJ2-7
v_gene: TRBV7-9
abundance: .
CDR3aa: CASSLVWQGEDYEQYF
CDR3nt: TGTGCCAGCAGCTTAGTGTGGCAGGGGGAAGACTACGAGCAGTACTTC

d_gene: .
j_gene: TRBJ1-2
v_gene: TRBV9
abundance: .
CDR3aa: CASSEVRGYGYTF
CDR3nt: TGTGCCAGCAGTGAAGTAAGGGGCTATGGCTACACCTTC

d_gene: TRBD1
j_gene: TRBJ1-2
v_gene: TRBV7-9
abundance: .
CDR3aa: CASSDTGTGRNGYTF
CDR3nt: TGTGCCAGCAGCGACACCGGGACAGGGAGGAATGGCTACACCTTC

d_gene: .
j_gene: TRBJ1-1
v_gene: TRBV2
abundance: .
CDR3aa: CASSYLWNTEAFF
CDR3nt: TGTGCCAGCTCCTACCTATGGAACACTGAAGCTTTCTTT

d_gene: .
j_gene: TRBJ1-4
v_gene: TRBV15
abundance: .
CDR3aa: CATRAEGGSNEKLFF
CDR3nt: TGTGCCACCAGGGCGGAAGGGGGGTCTAATGAAAAACTGTTTTTT

d_gene: .
j_gene: TRBJ1-3
v_gene: TRBV30
abundance: .
CDR3aa: CAWARRTRSGNTIYF
CDR3nt: TGTGCCTGGGCTAGACGGACCCGCTCTGGAAACACCATATATTTT

d_gene: .
j_gene: TRBJ1-2
v_gene: TRBV30
abundance: .
CDR3aa: CAWRGPDNFYGYTF
CDR3nt: TGTGCCTGGCGAGGGCCAGATAATTTCTATGGCTACACCTTC

d_gene: .
j_gene: TRBJ2-6
v_gene: TRBV12-5
abundance: .
CDR3aa: CASGFDNVLTF
CDR3nt: TGTGCTAGTGGTTTCGACAACGTCCTGACTTTC

d_gene: TRBD2
j_gene: TRBJ2-1
v_gene: TRBV6-4
abundance: .
CDR3aa: CASSLSGRGGNEQFF
CDR3nt: TGTGCCAGCAGTTTAAGCGGGAGGGGGGGAAATGAGCAGTTCTTC

d_gene: TRBD1
j_gene: TRBJ2-7
v_gene: TRBV5-1
abundance: .
CDR3aa: CASSSGQGGYEQYF
CDR3nt: TGCGCCAGCAGCTCGGGACAGGGGGGCTACGAGCAGTACTTC

d_gene: TRBD2
j_gene: TRBJ2-7
v_gene: TRBV4-1
abundance: .
CDR3aa: CASSPGRASGEQYF
CDR3nt: TGCGCCAGCAGCCCCGGGAGGGCCTCCGGCGAGCAGTACTTC

d_gene: .
j_gene: TRBJ2-3
v_gene: TRBV5-1
abundance: few
CDR3aa: CASTRRGAHTDTQYF
CDR3nt: TGCGCCAGCACACGTAGAGGGGCCCACACAGATACGCAGTATTTT

d_gene: TRBD2
j_gene: TRBJ2-1
v_gene: TRBV6-6
abundance: few
CDR3aa: CATGGLAGGEQFF
CDR3nt: TGTGCCACCGGGGGCCTCGCGGGGGGTGAGCAGTTCTTC

d_gene: TRBD2
j_gene: TRBJ2-3
v_gene: TRBV5-6
abundance: once
CDR3aa: CASNPRWPGGQDTQYF
CDR3nt: TGTGCCAGCAACCCCAGATGGCCGGGGGGGCAAGATACGCAGTATTTT

d_gene: .
j_gene: TRBJ2-7
v_gene: TRBV11-2
abundance: .
CDR3aa: CASSLEQLRSYEQYF
CDR3nt: TGTGCCAGCAGCTTAGAACAGCTCAGGTCCTACGAGCAGTACTTC

d_gene: TRBD1
j_gene: TRBJ1-2
v_gene: TRBV7-3
abundance: .
CDR3aa: CASSEQGAPGYGYTF
CDR3nt: TGTGCCAGCAGCGAACAGGGGGCGCCCGGCTATGGCTACACCTTC

d_gene: .
j_gene: TRBJ1-1
v_gene: TRBV18
abundance: .
CDR3aa: CASSQTRQQNTEAFF
CDR3nt: TGTGCCAGCTCACAAACGAGACAGCAGAACACTGAAGCTTTCTTT

d_gene: .
j_gene: TRBJ1-5
v_gene: TRBV2
abundance: .
CDR3aa: CASRKTGLSNQPQHF
CDR3nt: TGTGCCAGCAGAAAAACAGGGTTAAGCAATCAGCCCCAGCATTTT

d_gene: .
j_gene: TRBJ2-5
v_gene: TRBV5-1
abundance: .
CDR3aa: CASSLKGQETQYF
CDR3nt: TGCGCCAGCAGCTTGAAGGGGCAAGAGACCCAGTACTTC

d_gene: .
j_gene: TRBJ2-1
v_gene: TRBV18
abundance: .
CDR3aa: CASSLRGNEQFF
CDR3nt: TGTGCCAGCTCACTCAGGGGCAATGAGCAGTTCTTC

d_gene: .
j_gene: TRBJ1-2
v_gene: TRBV28
abundance: .
CDR3aa: CASSFLGRSGDGYTF
CDR3nt: TGTGCCAGCAGTTTTCTCGGGCGGTCCGGAGACGGCTACACCTTC

d_gene: TRBD2
j_gene: TRBJ2-1
v_gene: TRBV9
abundance: .
CDR3aa: CASSVAGLASYNEQFF
CDR3nt: TGTGCCAGCAGCGTAGCGGGACTAGCCTCCTACAATGAGCAGTTCTTC

d_gene: .
j_gene: TRBJ2-1
v_gene: TRBV5-4
abundance: .
CDR3aa: CASSFPGLQKDNEQFF
CDR3nt: TGTGCCAGCAGCTTCCCTGGACTCCAAAAGGACAATGAGCAGTTCTTC

d_gene: .
j_gene: TRBJ1-3
v_gene: TRBV7-2
abundance: .
CDR3aa: CASSSPGSGNTIYF
CDR3nt: TGTGCCAGCAGCTCCCCAGGCTCTGGAAACACCATATATTTT

d_gene: .
j_gene: TRBJ2-5
v_gene: TRBV2
abundance: few
CDR3aa: CASTQRETQYF
CDR3nt: TGTGCCAGCACCCAGCGAGAGACCCAGTACTTC

d_gene: .
j_gene: TRBJ1-1
v_gene: TRBV5-1
abundance: .
CDR3aa: CASSFSRGHTEAFF
CDR3nt: TGCGCCAGCAGCTTTAGCAGGGGCCACACTGAAGCTTTCTTT

d_gene: TRBD1
j_gene: TRBJ1-3
v_gene: TRBV19
abundance: .
CDR3aa: CASSKEQGTLSGNTIYF
CDR3nt: TGTGCCAGTAGTAAGGAACAGGGGACCCTCTCTGGAAACACCATATATTTT

d_gene: TRBD1
j_gene: TRBJ2-7
v_gene: TRBV9
abundance: .
CDR3aa: CASSRDRDTYEQYF
CDR3nt: TGTGCCAGCAGCCGGGACAGGGACACCTACGAGCAGTACTTC

d_gene: TRBD1
j_gene: TRBJ2-2
v_gene: TRBV10-2
abundance: once
CDR3aa: CASRSQGAGELFF
CDR3nt: TGCGCCAGCAGGAGTCAGGGGGCCGGGGAGCTGTTTTTT

d_gene: .
j_gene: TRBJ1-1
v_gene: TRBV2
abundance: .
CDR3aa: CASSEARTGGTEAFF
CDR3nt: TGTGCCAGCAGTGAAGCGCGTACGGGGGGCACTGAAGCTTTCTTT

d_gene: TRBD1
j_gene: TRBJ1-2
v_gene: TRBV6-6
abundance: .
CDR3aa: CASHRTGDKAGYTF
CDR3nt: TGTGCCAGCCACCGGACAGGGGACAAGGCTGGCTACACCTTC

d_gene: .
j_gene: TRBJ1-4
v_gene: TRBV5-1
abundance: .
CDR3aa: CASSSRETATNEKLFF
CDR3nt: TGCGCCAGCAGCTCCCGGGAAACGGCAACTAATGAAAAACTGTTTTTT

d_gene: TRBD2
j_gene: TRBJ2-1
v_gene: TRBV7-2
abundance: .
CDR3aa: CASKTGTSSYNEQFF
CDR3nt: TGTGCCAGCAAAACCGGGACTAGCTCCTACAATGAGCAGTTCTTC

d_gene: TRBD2
j_gene: TRBJ2-1
v_gene: TRBV14
abundance: .
CDR3aa: CASSRYPTGGSGDEQFF
CDR3nt: TGTGCCAGCAGCCGGTACCCCACTGGCGGGAGCGGCGATGAGCAGTTCTTC

d_gene: .
j_gene: TRBJ1-2
v_gene: TRBV9
abundance: .
CDR3aa: CASSLSGPGGYTF
CDR3nt: TGTGCCAGCAGCCTTTCCGGGCCCGGCGGCTACACCTTC

d_gene: TRBD2
j_gene: TRBJ2-5
v_gene: TRBV28
abundance: .
CDR3aa: CASTSGSQETQYF
CDR3nt: TGTGCCAGCACTAGCGGCTCCCAAGAGACCCAGTACTTC

d_gene: TRBD1
j_gene: TRBJ1-2
v_gene: TRBV28
abundance: .
CDR3aa: CASSLGDRGRGYTF
CDR3nt: TGTGCCAGCAGTTTAGGGGACAGGGGGCGAGGCTACACCTTC

d_gene: .
j_gene: TRBJ1-3
v_gene: TRBV4-1
abundance: .
CDR3aa: CASSQDSGIRNTIYF
CDR3nt: TGCGCCAGCAGCCAAGATTCAGGGATTAGAAACACCATATATTTT

d_gene: .
j_gene: TRBJ1-5
v_gene: TRBV28
abundance: .
CDR3aa: CASSLSAPQPQHF
CDR3nt: TGTGCCAGCAGTTTATCCGCCCCTCAGCCCCAGCATTTT